This T cell receptor (beta chain) is drawn from a study of STAT5B mutations in CD4+ large granular lymphocyte leukemia. Clones were read by immunoSEQ multiplex PCR, and TCRdb kept only the in-frame ones, dropping some. The sample consists of about 48,000 clones, around 70% of them appearing once. The TCR originated in a human donor in good health. The specimen sequenced was CD4+ T cells from blood buffy coats.

Here the CDR3 reads CASSPLSGRGTDTQYF. CDR3 DNA sequence: TGTGCCAGCTCACCACTTTCCGGCAGGGGGACAGATACGCAGTATTTT. V and J are TRBV18 and TRBJ2-3; 7 nucleotides align to TRBD1. The germline CDR1 and CDR2 sequences are KGHSH and LQKENI. The junction had 7 bases not matched to a gene; V was cut back by 1 base and J by 3 bases. This CDR3 region has 16 residues.